The next 23 T cell receptor beta chains were all read from a single sample in a study of technical replicates of blood from a handful of donors. Measured with immunoSEQ multiplex PCR; TCRdb has only the in-frame clones, and not every one. The sample has 45,000 to 55,000 clones; around 94% are singletons. The sample comprised T cells isolated from PBMCs. All receptors derive from a human donor in good health.

The chain carries TRBV18 and TRBJ2-7, with TRBD2 matching over 10 bases. Trimming at V came to 0 bases and at J to 2 bases, leaving 10 bases not matched to a gene. CDR3 size: 18 residues. CDR1 and CDR2 from the germline V gene are KGHSH and LQKENI. The CDR3 coding sequence is TGTGCCAGCTCACCACCTTCGAGCGGGGGGGCCTCTACCTACGAGCAGTACTTC. Its protein is CASSPPSSGGASTYEQYF.

The rearrangement uses TRBV10-2 and TRBJ1-2, with D unclear. The germline V gene encodes CDR1 WSHSY and CDR2 SAAADI. This CDR3 has 13 residues. V shed 3 bases and J shed 5 bases, with 10 bases lying between them. This CDR3 is CASSDTWEYGYTF. DNA of the CDR3: TGCGCCAGCAGTGACACCTGGGAGTATGGCTACACCTTC.

V gene TRBV14 combines with J gene TRBJ2-3; the match to TRBD1 covers 10 bases. CDR1 SGHDN and CDR2 FVKESK come from the germline V gene. The junction had 2 bases not matched to a gene; V was cut back by 2 bases and J by 3 bases. The CDR3 contains 15 residues. CDR3: CASSQWDRGTDTQYF. The CDR3 region has the DNA TGTGCCAGCAGCCAATGGGACAGGGGTACAGATACGCAGTATTTT.

The CDR3 DNA reads TGCGCCAGCAGTGTGGACAGAATGAACACTGAAGCTTTCTTT. Its translation is CASSVDRMNTEAFF. The chain employs TRBV10-1 and TRBJ1-1; maybe TRBD1 (6 bases). With 4 bases removed from V and 0 bases from J, the gap between germline ends came to 9 bases. CDR1 is WNHNN, CDR2 SYGVQD, per germline (reference sequence). This CDR3 contains 14 residues.

The genes are TRBV5-6 and TRBJ1-2; unclear D gene. The CDR3 extends over 17 amino acids. Germline assignment: CDR1 SGHDT and CDR2 YYEEEE. Trimming removed 0 bases from V and 0 bases from J, with 15 bases in between. The CDR3 region has the DNA TGTGCCAGCAGCTTGGTGCATGCAGGCGCAGCTAACTATGGCTACACCTTC. Translating it yields CASSLVHAGAANYGYTF.

The V call is TRBV10-3, the J call TRBJ2-2; D is undetermined. Germline lookup yields CDR1 ENHRY and CDR2 SYGVKD. The CDR3 covers 13 residues. V lost 0 bases to trimming and J lost 8 bases, with 7 bases between them. The CDR3 DNA sequence: TGTGCCATCAGTGAGTCGATGGAGGGGGAGCTGTTTTTT. Translation gives CAISESMEGELFF.

The V and J genes are TRBV9 and TRBJ1-3, with D possibly being TRBD1 (5 bases). Germline CDR1 and CDR2: SGDLS and YYNGEE. CDR3 size: 14 residues. V lost 2 bases and J lost 2, with 8 bases in between. CDR3 DNA: TGTGCCAGCAGCGTTACAGGAGCTGGAAACACCATATATTTT. It yields the protein CASSVTGAGNTIYF. Full variable domain (rest looked up from reference TRBV9 and TRBJ1-3): DSGVTQTPKHLITATGQRVTLRCSPRSGDLSVYWYQQSLDQGLQFLIQYYNGEERAKGNILERFSAQQFPDLHSELNLSSLELGDSALYFCASSVTGAGNTIYFGEGSWLTVV.

The rearrangement uses TRBV5-1 and TRBJ2-1; D is unresolved. This CDR3 spans 14 amino acids. Germline CDR1 reads SGHRS; CDR2 reads YFSETQ. With 0 bases removed from V and 9 bases from J, the gap between germline ends came to 13 bases. The CDR3 DNA follows: TGCGCCAGCAGCTTGGACAGTAGGTACGGTGAGCAGTTCTTC. Its translation is CASSLDSRYGEQFF.

The rearrangement joins TRBV29-1 to TRBJ1-4; D perhaps matches TRBD1 (5 bases). V lost 4 bases and J 5 bases, leaving 11 bases between the germline ends. Germline V gene data show CDR1 as SQVTM and CDR2 as ANQGSEA. The CDR3 is 13 residues long. The CDR3 nucleotides are TGCAGCGTTGGTGACAGAAGAAATGAAAAACTGTTTTTT. It translates to CSVGDRRNEKLFF.

The V and J genes are TRBV15 and TRBJ1-4; D perhaps matches TRBD1 (5 bases). Germline CDR1 and CDR2: LNHNV and YYDKDF (reference sequence). Between the trimmed V and J ends, which lost 0 bases and 9 bases, there was a span of 14 bases. The CDR3 is made up of 15 amino acids. CDR3 coding DNA: TGTGCCACCAGCAGAGAGACCTCTGGGGCCAAAAAACTGTTTTTT. Protein: CATSRETSGAKKLFF.

This rearrangement joins TRBV5-1 to TRBJ1-4; unclear D gene. V lost 4 bases to trimming and J lost 3 bases, with 10 bases between them. This CDR3 is 14 amino acids long. In germline, CDR1 is SGHRS, CDR2 YFSETQ. CDR3 in DNA: TGCGCCAGCAGCCTTCAGAAACCTAATGAAAAACTGTTTTTT. This translates into CASSLQKPNEKLFF.

The chain uses TRBV11-2 and TRBJ1-4; 8 nucleotides align to TRBD1. Germline trimming cut 4 bases from V and 8 bases from J; bases unmatched to any gene: 9. CDR1 SGHAT and CDR2 FQNNGV come from the germline V gene. This CDR3 has 15 amino acids. Here the CDR3 reads CASSSPQGAEEKLFF. The CDR3 DNA sequence: TGTGCCAGCAGCTCTCCCCAGGGGGCAGAGGAAAAACTGTTTTTT.

The V gene is TRBV10-3, the J gene TRBJ1-1; 8 nucleotides match TRBD1. In germline, CDR1 is ENHRY, CDR2 SYGVKD. V shed 3 bases, J shed 7 bases, and the junction held 7 bases outside the gene matches. CDR3 length equals 14 residues. CDR3 DNA: TGTGCCATCAGTGAAGGGACAGGAGTTGGTGAAGCTTTCTTT. Its translation is CAISEGTGVGEAFF.

The chain combines TRBV18 with TRBJ1-5; D is possibly TRBD1 (6 bases). Trimming took 4 bases from V and 0 from J, leaving 19 bases between them. CDR3 length: 18 residues. Germline V gene sequence: CDR1 KGHSH, CDR2 LQKENI. The DNA of the CDR3 is TGTGCCAGCTCACTCTATTCGAACAGGGACCTTAGCAATCAGCCCCAGCATTTT. The encoded protein is CASSLYSNRDLSNQPQHF.

This clone was found once. J is TRBJ2-7 and V is TRBV5-1; 8 nucleotides agree with TRBD1. V trimming: 1 base; J trimming: 0 bases; junction bases outside the gene matches: 6. CDR3 length equals 16 residues. The germline CDR1 and CDR2 sequences are SGHRS and YFSETQ. CDR3 coding DNA: TGCGCCAGCAGCTTGTTCGGGACAGGTAGCTCCTACGAGCAGTACTTC. It is translated as CASSLFGTGSSYEQYF.

The chain has TRBV5-1 and TRBJ2-3, with a possible D match to TRBD2 (7 bases). The CDR3 covers 15 residues. Germline V lookup: CDR1 SGHRS, CDR2 YFSETQ. Trimming stripped 0 bases from V and 5 bases from J, with 13 bases between. The CDR3 spells CASSLEGGRGDTQYF. CDR3 nucleotides: TGCGCCAGCAGCTTGGAGGGGGGGCGGGGAGATACGCAGTATTTT.

This rearrangement joins TRBV7-8 to TRBJ2-1, with TRBD2 matching 11 bases. This CDR3 has 16 residues. After removal of 4 bases from V and 7 bases from J, the junction contained 9 bases not matched to a gene. Germline V CDR1 and CDR2: SGHVS, FQNEAQ. As DNA, the CDR3 is TGTGCCAGCAGCTCCCGCCGGGGACTAGCGGAAAATGAGCAGTTCTTC. Residues: CASSSRRGLAENEQFF.

This rearrangement joins TRBV9 to TRBJ1-2, with a possible D match to TRBD1 (5 bases). Germline CDR1 is SGDLS and CDR2 is YYNGEE. V was clipped by 0 bases and J by 7 bases, with 13 bases between them. The CDR3 has 14 amino acids. The CDR3 DNA sequence: TGTGCCAGCAGCGTAGGCGGGACTGCAGGTGGCTACACCTTC. This translates into CASSVGGTAGGYTF.

The rearrangement joins TRBV6-5 to TRBJ2-5; 8 bases line up with TRBD2. CDR1 and CDR2 (germline): MNHEY, SVGAGI. The CDR3 runs 15 residues. After removal of 7 bases from V and 5 bases from J, the junction contained 12 bases not matched to a gene. The CDR3 sequence is CASKAGVIGAETQYF. CDR3 DNA: TGTGCCAGCAAAGCGGGGGTTATAGGGGCGGAGACCCAGTACTTC.

This clone was counted a single time. This sequence joins TRBV6-6 and TRBJ2-5; 9 bases align to TRBD1. In germline, CDR1 is MNHNY, CDR2 SVGAGI (reference sequence). V trimming: 6 bases; J trimming: 8 bases; junction bases outside the gene matches: 4. CDR3 length equals 12 residues. The CDR3 spells CASSGDRVTQYF. For the CDR3, the DNA is TGTGCCAGCAGCGGGGACAGGGTAACCCAGTACTTC.

The chain combines TRBV10-3 with TRBJ1-4, with TRBD1 matching over 9 bases. Unmatched junction bases numbered 6, after V lost 6 bases and J lost 7 bases. The CDR3 spans 14 residues. Germline CDR1 is ENHRY and CDR2 is SYGVKD. The CDR3 loop is CAIRPGQGTEKLFF. The CDR3 DNA reads as TGTGCCATCAGGCCGGGACAGGGTACTGAAAAACTGTTTTTT.

This clone was recorded only once. V usage is TRBV20-1 and J usage is TRBJ2-5; D ambiguous. In germline, CDR1 is DFQATT, CDR2 SNEGSKA (reference sequence). CDR3 size: 11 residues. Trimming shortened V by 1 base and J by 5 bases, and 5 bases separated the two germline ends. CDR3 coding DNA: TGCAGTGCTAGAGGGGCGGAGACCCAGTACTTC. It translates to CSARGAETQYF.

CDR3 loop: CASSWTGGSTIQYF. The CDR3 bases are TGTGCCAGCAGCTGGACAGGGGGAAGCACCATTCAGTACTTC. The genes are TRBV9 and TRBJ2-4; the match to TRBD1 covers 10 bases. This CDR3 contains 14 residues. The germline V gene has CDR1 SGDLS and CDR2 YYNGEE. Trimming cost V 4 bases and J 9 bases; bases outside gene matches: 7.